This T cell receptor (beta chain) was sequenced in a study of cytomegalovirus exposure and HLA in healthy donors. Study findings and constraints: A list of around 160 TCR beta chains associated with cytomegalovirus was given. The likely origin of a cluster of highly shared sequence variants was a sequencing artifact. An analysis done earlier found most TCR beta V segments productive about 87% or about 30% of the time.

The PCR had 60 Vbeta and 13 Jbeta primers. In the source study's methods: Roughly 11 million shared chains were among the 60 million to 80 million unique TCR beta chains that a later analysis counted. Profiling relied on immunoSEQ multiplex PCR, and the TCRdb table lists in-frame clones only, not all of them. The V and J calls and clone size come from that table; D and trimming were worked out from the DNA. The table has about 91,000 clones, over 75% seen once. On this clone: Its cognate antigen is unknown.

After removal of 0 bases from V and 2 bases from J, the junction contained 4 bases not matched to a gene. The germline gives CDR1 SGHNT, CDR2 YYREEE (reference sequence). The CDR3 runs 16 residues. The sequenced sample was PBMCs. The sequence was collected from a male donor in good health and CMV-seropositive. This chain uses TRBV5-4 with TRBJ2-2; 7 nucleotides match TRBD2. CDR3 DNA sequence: TGTGCCAGCAGCTTGGGACTAGCCGACAACACCGGGGAGCTGTTTTTT. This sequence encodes CASSLGLADNTGELFF. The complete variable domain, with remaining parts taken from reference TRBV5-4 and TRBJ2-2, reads ETGVTQSPTHLIKTRGQQVTLRCSSQSGHNTVSWYQQALGQGPQFIFQYYREEENGRGNFPPRFSGLQFPNYSSELNVNALELDDSALYLCASSLGLADNTGELFFGEGSRLTVL.